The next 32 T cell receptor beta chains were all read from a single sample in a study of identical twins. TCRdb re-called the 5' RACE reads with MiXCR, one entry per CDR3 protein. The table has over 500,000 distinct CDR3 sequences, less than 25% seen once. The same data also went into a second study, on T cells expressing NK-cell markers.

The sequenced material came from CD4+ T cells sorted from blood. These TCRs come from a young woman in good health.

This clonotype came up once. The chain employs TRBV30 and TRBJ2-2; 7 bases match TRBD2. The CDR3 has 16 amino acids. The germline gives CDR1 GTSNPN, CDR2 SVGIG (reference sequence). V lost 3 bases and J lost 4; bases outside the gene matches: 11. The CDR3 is CAWRVGGGGPTGELFF. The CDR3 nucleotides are TGTGCCTGGAGAGTTGGTGGGGGAGGGCCCACCGGGGAGCTGTTTTTT.

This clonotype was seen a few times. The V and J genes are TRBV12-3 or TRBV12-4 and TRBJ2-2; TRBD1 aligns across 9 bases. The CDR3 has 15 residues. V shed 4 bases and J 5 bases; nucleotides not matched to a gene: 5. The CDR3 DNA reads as TGTGCCAGCAGTTCGAGGACAGGGGTAACCGGGGAGCTGTTTTTT. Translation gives CASSSRTGVTGELFF.

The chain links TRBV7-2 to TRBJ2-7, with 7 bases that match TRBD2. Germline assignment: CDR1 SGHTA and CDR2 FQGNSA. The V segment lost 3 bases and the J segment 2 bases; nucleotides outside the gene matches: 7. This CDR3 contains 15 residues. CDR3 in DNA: TGTGCCAGCAGCTTTAGGTCGGGGGGTACCTACGAGCAGTACTTC. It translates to CASSFRSGGTYEQYF.

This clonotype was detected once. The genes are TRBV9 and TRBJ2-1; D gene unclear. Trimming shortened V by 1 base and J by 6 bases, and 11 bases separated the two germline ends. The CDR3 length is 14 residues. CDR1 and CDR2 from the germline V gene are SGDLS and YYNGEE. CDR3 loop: CASSVFSGTNEQFF. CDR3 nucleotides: TGTGCCAGCAGCGTATTTAGTGGAACCAATGAGCAGTTCTTC.

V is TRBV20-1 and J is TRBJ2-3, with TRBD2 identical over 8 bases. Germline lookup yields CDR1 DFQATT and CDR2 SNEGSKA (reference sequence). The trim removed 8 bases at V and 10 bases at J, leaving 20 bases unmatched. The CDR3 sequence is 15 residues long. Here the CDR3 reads CSLPSTSARRNAQYF. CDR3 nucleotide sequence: TGCAGTCTCCCCTCGACTAGCGCCCGCAGAAATGCGCAGTATTTT.

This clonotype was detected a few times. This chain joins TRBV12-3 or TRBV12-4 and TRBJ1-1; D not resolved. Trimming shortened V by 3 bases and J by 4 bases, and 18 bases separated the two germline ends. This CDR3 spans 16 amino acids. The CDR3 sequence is CASSFALQAGSTEAFF. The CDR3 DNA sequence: TGTGCCAGCAGTTTTGCCCTCCAGGCAGGTAGCACTGAAGCTTTCTTT.

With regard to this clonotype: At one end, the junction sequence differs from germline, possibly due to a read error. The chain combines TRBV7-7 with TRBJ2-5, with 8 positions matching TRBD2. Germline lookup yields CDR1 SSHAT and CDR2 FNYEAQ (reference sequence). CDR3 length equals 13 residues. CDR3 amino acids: CASSLAGSKTQYF. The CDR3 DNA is TGTGCTAGCAGCTTAGCGGGGAGTAAGACCCAGTACTTC. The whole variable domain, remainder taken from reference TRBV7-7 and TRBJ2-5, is GAGVSQSPRYKVTKRGQDVTLRCDPISSHATLYWYQQALGQGPEFLTYFNYEAQPDKSGLPSDRFSAERPEGSISTLTIQRTEQRDSAMYRCASSLAGSKTQYFGPGTRLLVL.

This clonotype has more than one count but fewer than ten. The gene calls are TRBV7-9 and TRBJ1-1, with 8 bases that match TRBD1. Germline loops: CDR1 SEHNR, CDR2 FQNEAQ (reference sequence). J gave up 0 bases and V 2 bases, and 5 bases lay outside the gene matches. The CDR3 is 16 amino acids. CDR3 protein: CASSLRDRGVNTEAFF. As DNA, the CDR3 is TGTGCCAGCAGCTTAAGAGACAGGGGCGTGAACACTGAAGCTTTCTTT. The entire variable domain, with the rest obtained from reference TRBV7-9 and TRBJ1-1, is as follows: DTGVSQNPRHKITKRGQNVTFRCDPISEHNRLYWYRQTLGQGPEFLTYFQNEAQLEKSRLLSDRFSAERPKGSFSTLEIQRTEQGDSAMYLCASSLRDRGVNTEAFFGQGTRLTVV.

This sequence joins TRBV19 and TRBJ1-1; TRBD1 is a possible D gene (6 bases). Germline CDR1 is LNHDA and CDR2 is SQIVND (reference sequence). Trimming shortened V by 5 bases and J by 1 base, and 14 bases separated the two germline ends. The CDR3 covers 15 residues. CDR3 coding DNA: TGTGCCAGTAGTGTTCCCGGGGGGCGGAACACTGAAGCTTTCTTT. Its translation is CASSVPGGRNTEAFF.

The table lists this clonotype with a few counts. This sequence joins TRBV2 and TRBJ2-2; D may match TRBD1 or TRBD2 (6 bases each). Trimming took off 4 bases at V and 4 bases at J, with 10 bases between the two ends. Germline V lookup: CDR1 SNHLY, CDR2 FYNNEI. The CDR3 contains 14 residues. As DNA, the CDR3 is TGTGCCAGCAGTGCCCGGGGGCTCACCGGGGAGCTGTTTTTT. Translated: CASSARGLTGELFF.

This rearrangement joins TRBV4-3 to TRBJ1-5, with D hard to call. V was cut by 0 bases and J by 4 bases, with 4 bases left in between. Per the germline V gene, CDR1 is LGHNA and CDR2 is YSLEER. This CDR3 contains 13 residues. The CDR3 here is CASSQDLNQPQHF. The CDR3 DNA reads TGCGCCAGCAGCCAAGACTTGAATCAGCCCCAGCATTTT.

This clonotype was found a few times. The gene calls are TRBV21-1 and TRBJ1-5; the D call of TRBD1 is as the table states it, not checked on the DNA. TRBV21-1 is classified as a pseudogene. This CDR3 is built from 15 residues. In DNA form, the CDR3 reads TGTGCCAGCAGCGAAGGGGACCTACGCAATCAGCCCCAGCATTTT. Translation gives CASSEGDLRNQPQHF.

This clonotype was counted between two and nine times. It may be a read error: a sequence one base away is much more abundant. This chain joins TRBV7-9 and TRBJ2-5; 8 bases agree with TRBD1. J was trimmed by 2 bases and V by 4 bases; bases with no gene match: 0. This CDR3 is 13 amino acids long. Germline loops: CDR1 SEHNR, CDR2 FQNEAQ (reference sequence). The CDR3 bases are TGTGCCAGCAGCTGGGACAGGCAAGAGACCCAGTACTTC. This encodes CASSWDRQETQYF.

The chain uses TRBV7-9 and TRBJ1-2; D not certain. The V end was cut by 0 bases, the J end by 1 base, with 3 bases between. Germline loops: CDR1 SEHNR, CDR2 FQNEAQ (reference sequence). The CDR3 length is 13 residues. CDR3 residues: CASSLAFNYGYTF. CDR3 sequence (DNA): TGTGCCAGCAGCTTAGCCTTTAACTATGGCTACACCTTC.

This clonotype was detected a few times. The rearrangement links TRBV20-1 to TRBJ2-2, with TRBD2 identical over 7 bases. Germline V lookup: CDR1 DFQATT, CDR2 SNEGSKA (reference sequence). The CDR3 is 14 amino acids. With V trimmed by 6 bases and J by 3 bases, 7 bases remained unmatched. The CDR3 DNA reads TGCAGTGCGAAAACTAGCGAGTACACCGGGGAGCTGTTTTTT. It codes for CSAKTSEYTGELFF.

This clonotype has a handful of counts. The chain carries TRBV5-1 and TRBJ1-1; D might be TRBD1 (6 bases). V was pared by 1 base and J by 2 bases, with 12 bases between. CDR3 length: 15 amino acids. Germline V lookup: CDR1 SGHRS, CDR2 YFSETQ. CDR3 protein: CASSLNSGANTEAFF. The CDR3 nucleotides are TGCGCCAGCAGCTTGAATTCAGGGGCCAACACTGAAGCTTTCTTT. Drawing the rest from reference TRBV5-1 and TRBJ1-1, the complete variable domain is KAGVTQTPRYLIKTRGQQVTLSCSPISGHRSVSWYQQTPGQGLQFLFEYFSETQRNKGNFPGRFSGRQFSNSRSEMNVSTLELGDSALYLCASSLNSGANTEAFFGQGTRLTVV.

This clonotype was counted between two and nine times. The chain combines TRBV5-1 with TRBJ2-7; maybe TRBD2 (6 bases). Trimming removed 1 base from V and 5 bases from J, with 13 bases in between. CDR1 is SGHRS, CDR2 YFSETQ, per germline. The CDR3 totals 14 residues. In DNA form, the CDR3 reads TGCGCCAGCAGCTTGCAGCGGGTCACCCACGAGCAGTACTTC. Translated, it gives CASSLQRVTHEQYF.

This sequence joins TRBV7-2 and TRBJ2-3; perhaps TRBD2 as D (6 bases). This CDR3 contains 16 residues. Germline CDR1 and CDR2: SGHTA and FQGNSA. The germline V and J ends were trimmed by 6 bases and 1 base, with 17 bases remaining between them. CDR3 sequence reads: CASRREPGLGTDTQYF. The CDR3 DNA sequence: TGTGCCAGCAGGCGGGAACCGGGACTGGGCACAGATACGCAGTATTTT.

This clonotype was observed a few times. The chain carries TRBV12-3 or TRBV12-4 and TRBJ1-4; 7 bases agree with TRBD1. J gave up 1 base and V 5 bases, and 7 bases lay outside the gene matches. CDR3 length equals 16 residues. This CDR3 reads CASSATNRGTNEKLFF. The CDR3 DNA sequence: TGTGCCAGCAGTGCCACTAACAGGGGAACTAATGAAAAACTGTTTTTT.

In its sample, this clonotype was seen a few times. CDR3 in amino acids: CATTTGGPYEQYF. CDR3 DNA: TGTGCCACCACTACAGGGGGACCCTACGAGCAGTACTTC. The chain has TRBV2 and TRBJ2-7; the match to TRBD1 covers 8 bases. Germline lookup yields CDR1 SNHLY and CDR2 FYNNEI. Trimming cost V 10 bases and J 2 bases; bases outside gene matches: 7. There are 13 residues in the CDR3.

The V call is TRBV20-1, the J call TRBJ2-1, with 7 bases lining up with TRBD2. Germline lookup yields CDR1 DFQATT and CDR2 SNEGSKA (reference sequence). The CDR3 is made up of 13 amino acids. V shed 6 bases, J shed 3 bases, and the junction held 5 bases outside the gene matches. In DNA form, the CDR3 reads TGCAGTGCAAGCGGGACTAACTACAATGAGCAGTTCTTC. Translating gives CSASGTNYNEQFF.

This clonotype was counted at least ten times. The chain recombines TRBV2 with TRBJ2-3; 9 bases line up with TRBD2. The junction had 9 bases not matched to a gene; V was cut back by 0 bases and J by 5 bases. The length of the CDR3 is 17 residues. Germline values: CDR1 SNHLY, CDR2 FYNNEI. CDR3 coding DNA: TGTGCCAGCAGTGAAGCTGGGCTAGCGGGAATTTTAGATACGCAGTATTTT. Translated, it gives CASSEAGLAGILDTQYF.

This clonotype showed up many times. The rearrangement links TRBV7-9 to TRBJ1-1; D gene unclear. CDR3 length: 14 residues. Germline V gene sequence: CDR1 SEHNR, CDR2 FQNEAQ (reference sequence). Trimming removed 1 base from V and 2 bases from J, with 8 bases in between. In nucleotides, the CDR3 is TGTGCCAGCAGCTTAGTGGCCGACAACACTGAAGCTTTCTTT. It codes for CASSLVADNTEAFF.

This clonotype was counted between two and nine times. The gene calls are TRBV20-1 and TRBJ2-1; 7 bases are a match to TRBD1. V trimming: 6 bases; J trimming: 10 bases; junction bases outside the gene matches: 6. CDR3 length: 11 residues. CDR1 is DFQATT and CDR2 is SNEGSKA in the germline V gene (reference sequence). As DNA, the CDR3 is TGCAGTGCCCCGACAGGGCGCGAGCAGTTCTTC. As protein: CSAPTGREQFF.

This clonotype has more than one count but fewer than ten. CDR3 amino acids: CASTLWPTGGEQFF. DNA of the CDR3: TGTGCCAGCACCTTATGGCCCACAGGGGGTGAGCAGTTCTTC. The chain links TRBV2 to TRBJ2-1; 8 nucleotides match TRBD1. Losses at the gene ends were 7 bases for V and 9 bases for J; bases not matched to a gene: 11. The CDR3 contains 14 residues. Germline CDR1 SNHLY, CDR2 FYNNEI.

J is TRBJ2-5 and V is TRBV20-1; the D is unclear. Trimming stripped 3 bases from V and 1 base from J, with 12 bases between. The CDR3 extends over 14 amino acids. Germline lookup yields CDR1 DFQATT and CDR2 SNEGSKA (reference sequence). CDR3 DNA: TGCAGTGCTAGGCTGGGCCAACTCCAAGAGACCCAGTACTTC. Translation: CSARLGQLQETQYF.

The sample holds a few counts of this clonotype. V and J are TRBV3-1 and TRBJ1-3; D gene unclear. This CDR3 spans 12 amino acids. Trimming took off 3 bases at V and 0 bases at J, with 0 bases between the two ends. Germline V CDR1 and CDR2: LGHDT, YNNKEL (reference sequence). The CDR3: CASSHSGNTIYF. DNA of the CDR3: TGTGCCAGCAGCCACTCTGGAAACACCATATATTTT.

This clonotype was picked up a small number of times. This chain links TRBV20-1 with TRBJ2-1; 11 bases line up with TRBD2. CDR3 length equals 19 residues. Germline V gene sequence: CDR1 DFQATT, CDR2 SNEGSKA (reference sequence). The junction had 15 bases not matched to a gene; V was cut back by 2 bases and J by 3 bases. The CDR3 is CSARPTTSGKSSLYNEQFF. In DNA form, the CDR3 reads TGCAGTGCTAGACCTACGACTAGCGGGAAATCCTCCCTCTACAATGAGCAGTTCTTC.

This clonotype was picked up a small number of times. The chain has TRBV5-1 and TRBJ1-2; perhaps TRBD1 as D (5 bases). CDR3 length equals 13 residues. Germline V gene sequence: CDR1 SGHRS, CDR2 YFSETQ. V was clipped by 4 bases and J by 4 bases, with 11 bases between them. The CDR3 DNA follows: TGCGCCAGCAGCGGGGGGAGCTCCTATGGCTACACCTTC. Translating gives CASSGGSSYGYTF.

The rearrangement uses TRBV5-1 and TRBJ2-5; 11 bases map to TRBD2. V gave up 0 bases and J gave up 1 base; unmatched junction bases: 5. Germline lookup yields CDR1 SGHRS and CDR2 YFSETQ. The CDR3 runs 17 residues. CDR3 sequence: CASSLGLAGSLQETQYF. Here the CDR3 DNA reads TGCGCCAGCAGCTTGGGACTAGCGGGGAGCCTCCAAGAGACCCAGTACTTC.

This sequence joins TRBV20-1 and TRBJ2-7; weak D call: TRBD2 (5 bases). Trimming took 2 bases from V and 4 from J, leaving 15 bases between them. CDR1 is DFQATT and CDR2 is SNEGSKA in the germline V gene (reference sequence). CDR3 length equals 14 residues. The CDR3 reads CSARRTAWDYEQYF. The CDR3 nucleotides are TGCAGTGCTAGACGGACTGCGTGGGATTACGAGCAGTACTTC.

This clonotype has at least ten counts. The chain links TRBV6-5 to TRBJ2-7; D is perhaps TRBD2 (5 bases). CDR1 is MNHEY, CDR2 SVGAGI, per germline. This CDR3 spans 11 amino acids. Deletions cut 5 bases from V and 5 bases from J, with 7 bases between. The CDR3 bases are TGTGCCAGCAGTCGAGGGCACGAGCAGTACTTC. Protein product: CASSRGHEQYF.